This T cell receptor beta chain emerged from a study of OX40 agonist ivuxolimab in advanced cancers. The sample holds a few counts of this clone. Sequenced by immunoSEQ multiplex PCR; TCRdb stores in-frame clones only, minus some. The data hold about 46,000 clones, with more than 85% observed a single time. The V gene lost 5 bases and the J gene lost 1 base, with 13 bases spanning the gap. The CDR3 totals 15 residues. CDR1 MGHRA and CDR2 YSYEKL come from the germline V gene. The starting material was CD4+ or CD8+ T cells sorted from blood, obtained in a trial of the OX40 agonist ivuxolimab. The receptor was isolated from an adult with an advanced solid tumor such as melanoma, head and neck, liver or kidney cancer. The J gene is TRBJ2-3, the V gene TRBV4-1; perhaps TRBD1 as D (5 bases). CDR3 nucleotide sequence: TGCGCCAGCAGCTCCGCGGTAGGGGGCACAGATACGCAGTATTTT. Translation gives CASSSAVGGTDTQYF.